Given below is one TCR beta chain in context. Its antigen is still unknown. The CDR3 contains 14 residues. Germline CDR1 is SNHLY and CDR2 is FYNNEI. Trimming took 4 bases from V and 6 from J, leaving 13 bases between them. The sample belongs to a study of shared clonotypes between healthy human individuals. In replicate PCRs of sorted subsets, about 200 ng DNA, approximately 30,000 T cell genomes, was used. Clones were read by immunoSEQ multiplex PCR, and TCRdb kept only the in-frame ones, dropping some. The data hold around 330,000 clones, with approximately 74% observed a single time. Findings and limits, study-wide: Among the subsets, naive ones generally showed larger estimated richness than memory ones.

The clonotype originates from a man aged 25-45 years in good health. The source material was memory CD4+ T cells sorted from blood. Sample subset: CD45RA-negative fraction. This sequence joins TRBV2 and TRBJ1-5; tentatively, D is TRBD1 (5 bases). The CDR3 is CASSGLRGGQPQHF. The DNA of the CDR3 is TGTGCCAGCAGTGGTTTAAGGGGCGGTCAGCCCCAGCATTTT.